One and the same sample provided the 28 T cell receptor beta chains below, sequenced in a study of response to subunit inactivated influenza vaccine. TCRdb itself ran the RT-PCR reads through MiXCR, one entry per CDR3 protein. This table has around 580,000 distinct CDR3 sequences, 14% appearing once. Specimen: PBMCs from blood, collected roughly 12 days after vaccination. These receptors all come from a man in his fifties or sixties who received an inactivated influenza vaccine.

This clonotype appeared a few times. The genes are TRBV20-1 and TRBJ2-7; the D gene is possibly TRBD1 (5 bases). The length of the CDR3 is 13 residues. Trimming pared 3 bases from V and 4 bases from J, leaving 13 bases between. CDR1 is DFQATT and CDR2 is SNEGSKA in the germline V gene (reference sequence). The CDR3 reads CSARDTTSYEQYF. CDR3 DNA sequence: TGCAGTGCTAGGGACACAACATCTTACGAGCAGTACTTC.

This clonotype occurred a few times. The genes are TRBV4-1 and TRBJ2-2; TRBD1 aligns across 8 bases. Germline V gives CDR1 MGHRA, CDR2 YSYEKL. Trimming removed 4 bases from V and 1 base from J; junction bases left unmatched: 2. This CDR3 spans 15 amino acids. CDR3 nucleotide sequence: TGCGCCAGCAGCCGGGACAGGATGAACACCGGGGAGCTGTTTTTT. Amino acid sequence: CASSRDRMNTGELFF.

Only a few counts were recorded for this clonotype. J is TRBJ2-1 and V is TRBV5-4; D gene ambiguous. Trimming stripped 2 bases from V and 7 bases from J, with 10 bases between. CDR1 is SGHNT, CDR2 YYREEE, per germline (reference sequence). The CDR3 contains 13 residues. The CDR3 sequence: CASSLTSKNEQFF. In DNA form, the CDR3 reads TGTGCCAGCAGCTTAACAAGTAAGAATGAGCAGTTCTTC.

The gene calls are TRBV15 and TRBJ2-7, with 7 bases fitting TRBD1. The CDR3 length is 14 residues. CDR1 and CDR2 (germline): LNHNV, YYDKDF (reference sequence). Losses at the gene ends were 1 base for V and 7 bases for J; bases not matched to a gene: 7. The CDR3 coding sequence is TGTGCCACCAGCAGAGTGGCACAGGGGTTTGAGCAGTACTTC. Protein product: CATSRVAQGFEQYF.

The count of this clonotype is one. This chain joins TRBV5-1 and TRBJ1-1; no clear D. This CDR3 is 13 amino acids long. Trimming shortened V by 5 bases and J by 1 base, and 9 bases separated the two germline ends. Germline loops: CDR1 SGHRS, CDR2 YFSETQ. The CDR3 DNA sequence: TGCGCCAGCAGGGGCACCAGGAACACTGAAGCTTTCTTT. Its translation: CASRGTRNTEAFF. The whole variable domain, remainder taken from reference TRBV5-1 and TRBJ1-1, is KAGVTQTPRYLIKTRGQQVTLSCSPISGHRSVSWYQQTPGQGLQFLFEYFSETQRNKGNFPGRFSGRQFSNSRSEMNVSTLELGDSALYLCASRGTRNTEAFFGQGTRLTVV.

There are many counts of this clonotype. This chain joins TRBV20-1 and TRBJ2-7; a possible D gene is TRBD1 (5 bases). The CDR3 has 14 residues. Germline V gene lookup returns CDR1 DFQATT and CDR2 SNEGSKA (reference sequence). The V end was cut by 0 bases, the J end by 3 bases, with 12 bases between. The CDR3 sequence: CSARDFRTFYEQYF. For the CDR3, the DNA is TGCAGTGCTAGAGATTTTCGGACATTCTACGAGCAGTACTTC.

In this sample, this clonotype turned up a few times. This chain joins TRBV4-2 and TRBJ2-1; 9 nucleotides line up with TRBD2. Unmatched junction bases numbered 6, after V lost 2 bases and J lost 4 bases. The CDR3 consists of 16 residues. The V gene's germline CDR1 is LGHNA and CDR2 YNFKEQ. CDR3: CASSQIAGVAYNEQFF. For the CDR3, the DNA is TGTGCCAGCAGCCAAATAGCGGGAGTGGCATACAATGAGCAGTTCTTC.

The DNA of the CDR3 is TGCAGTGCTAGATCCCGGACTAGCGGGGAGACCCAGTTCTTC. Its translation is CSARSRTSGETQFF. The chain is built from TRBV20-1 and TRBJ2-1, with 12 bases fitting TRBD2. This CDR3 region has 14 residues. Germline trimming cut 2 bases from V and 13 bases from J; bases unmatched to any gene: 9. Germline values: CDR1 DFQATT, CDR2 SNEGSKA (reference sequence).

The chain recombines TRBV5-1 with TRBJ2-7; maybe TRBD1 (6 bases). This CDR3 is built from 14 residues. Germline V gives CDR1 SGHRS, CDR2 YFSETQ. Between the trimmed V and J ends, which lost 1 base and 3 bases, there was a span of 11 bases. DNA of the CDR3: TGCGCCAGCAGCTTGTCCGGGACAAGCTACGAGCAGTACTTC. It yields the protein CASSLSGTSYEQYF. Drawing the rest from reference TRBV5-1 and TRBJ2-7, the complete variable domain is KAGVTQTPRYLIKTRGQQVTLSCSPISGHRSVSWYQQTPGQGLQFLFEYFSETQRNKGNFPGRFSGRQFSNSRSEMNVSTLELGDSALYLCASSLSGTSYEQYFGPGTRLTVT.

There are many counts of this clonotype. V and J are TRBV12-3 or TRBV12-4 and TRBJ2-1; D call uncertain. Between the trimmed V and J ends, which lost 5 bases and 7 bases, there was a span of 6 bases. This CDR3 comprises 11 residues. The CDR3 sequence: CASSPKNEQFF. DNA of the CDR3: TGTGCCAGCAGTCCAAAAAATGAGCAGTTCTTC.

This clonotype came up a few times. The chain joins TRBV6-2 or TRBV6-3 to TRBJ2-7; D is unclear. The CDR3 is 11 amino acids. The germline V gene has CDR1 MNHEY and CDR2 SVGEGT. V was trimmed by 10 bases and J by 5 bases, leaving 12 bases between them. CDR3 sequence reads: CATGRAHEQYF. Here the CDR3 DNA reads TGTGCCACCGGACGAGCCCACGAGCAGTACTTC.

This clonotype was seen only a few times. The V gene is TRBV20-1, the J gene TRBJ2-5; D is perhaps TRBD2 (6 bases). This CDR3 has 15 residues. CDR1 DFQATT and CDR2 SNEGSKA come from the germline V gene (reference sequence). V was shortened by 0 bases and J by 4 bases, with 15 bases between the two germline ends. For the CDR3, the DNA is TGCAGTGCTAGAGATGGGGCTAGCGCGGGAGAGACCCAGTACTTC. Translation: CSARDGASAGETQYF.

In this sample, this clonotype turned up a few times. The chain is built from TRBV19 and TRBJ2-4; the match to TRBD2 covers 9 bases. This CDR3 is built from 16 residues. Germline V gene lookup returns CDR1 LNHDA and CDR2 SQIVND (reference sequence). V was clipped by 3 bases and J by 2 bases; unmatched bases: 5. The CDR3 region is CASSIPGLAPKNIQYF. CDR3 nucleotides: TGTGCCAGTAGTATCCCGGGACTAGCCCCCAAAAACATTCAGTACTTC.

This clonotype occurred a few times. The genes are TRBV5-1 and TRBJ1-2; D is unresolved. This CDR3 contains 15 residues. Trimming removed 4 bases from V and 0 bases from J, with 13 bases in between. Germline CDR1 and CDR2: SGHRS and YFSETQ. In nucleotides, the CDR3 is TGCGCCAGCAGCACCCGTCTAGGGACTAACTATGGCTACACCTTC. This gives the protein CASSTRLGTNYGYTF. Using reference TRBV5-1 and TRBJ1-2 for the parts outside the CDR3, the full variable domain is KAGVTQTPRYLIKTRGQQVTLSCSPISGHRSVSWYQQTPGQGLQFLFEYFSETQRNKGNFPGRFSGRQFSNSRSEMNVSTLELGDSALYLCASSTRLGTNYGYTFGSGTRLTVV.

This clonotype was observed a few times. V usage is TRBV20-1 and J usage is TRBJ2-7, with 10 bases matching TRBD1. CDR1 is DFQATT, CDR2 SNEGSKA, per germline (reference sequence). This CDR3 comprises 14 residues. V was pared by 3 bases and J by 4 bases, with 6 bases of the junction left unmatched. This chain's CDR3 is CSASRQGAFYEQYF. As DNA, the CDR3 is TGCAGTGCTAGCCGACAGGGGGCCTTTTACGAGCAGTACTTC.

The chain links TRBV18 to TRBJ2-1; 9 bases match TRBD2. The V and J ends lost 0 bases and 10 bases, in that order; junction bases with no gene match: 4. CDR1 KGHSH and CDR2 LQKENI come from the germline V gene. The CDR3 extends over 14 amino acids. CDR3 sequence: CASSPPRTSGEQFF. The CDR3 bases are TGTGCCAGCTCACCACCGCGTACTAGCGGGGAGCAGTTCTTC.

This clonotype was seen a handful of times. The rearrangement links TRBV7-2 to TRBJ2-7; 9 bases are shared with TRBD2. Per the germline V gene, CDR1 is SGHTA and CDR2 is FQGNSA. Trimming at V came to 5 bases and at J to 9 bases, leaving 17 bases not matched to a gene. The CDR3 consists of 16 residues. The CDR3 protein is CASSPMVSGGPLGQYF. CDR3 DNA: TGTGCCAGCAGCCCTATGGTCAGCGGGGGGCCCCTCGGGCAGTACTTC.

This clonotype was detected a few times. DNA for the CDR3: TGTGCCAGTAAAAGCGGGATAGGCACAGATACGCAGTATTTT. Encoded protein: CASKSGIGTDTQYF. The rearrangement joins TRBV19 to TRBJ2-3; TRBD2 aligns across 7 bases. Germline CDR1 is LNHDA and CDR2 is SQIVND (reference sequence). The V gene end was trimmed by 7 bases and the J gene end by 1 base; junction bases not matched to a gene: 5. The CDR3 loop spans 14 amino acids.

The CDR3 spells CASSLGTGVLNEQYF. In nucleotides, the CDR3 is TGTGCCAGCAGCTTGGGGACAGGGGTTCTGAACGAGCAGTACTTC. The J gene is TRBJ2-7, the V gene TRBV5-5; the match to TRBD1 covers 9 bases. Germline CDR1 is SGHKS and CDR2 is YYEKEE (reference sequence). This CDR3 contains 15 residues. Germline trimming cut 0 bases from V and 5 bases from J; bases unmatched to any gene: 6.

The chain couples TRBV28 to TRBJ2-7; D is possibly TRBD1 (5 bases). Germline assignment: CDR1 MDHEN and CDR2 SYDVKM. Deletions cut 5 bases from V and 3 bases from J, with 14 bases between. The CDR3 spans 14 residues. CDR3: CASSPQQANYEQYF. The CDR3 coding sequence is TGTGCCAGCAGTCCCCAACAGGCGAACTACGAGCAGTACTTC.

This chain connects TRBV28 to TRBJ1-1; possible D gene TRBD1, 6 bases. This CDR3 has 15 amino acids. Trimming stripped 4 bases from V and 3 bases from J, with 15 bases between. Germline-derived CDR1 and CDR2 are MDHEN and SYDVKM. The CDR3 loop reads CASSSPGTGYTEAFF. The CDR3 DNA is TGTGCCAGCAGTTCGCCCGGAACAGGGTACACTGAAGCTTTCTTT.

This chain connects TRBV5-1 to TRBJ1-4; 10 bases match TRBD1. V lost 4 bases, J lost 6 bases, and 6 bases stayed unmatched. Germline V gives CDR1 SGHRS, CDR2 YFSETQ. There are 15 residues in the CDR3. The CDR3 protein is CASSASGTGDEKLFF. CDR3 DNA sequence: TGCGCCAGCAGCGCGTCCGGGACAGGGGATGAAAAACTGTTTTTT.

This clonotype was counted a few times. A read error may produce the germline difference seen at one junction end. The J gene is TRBJ2-5, the V gene TRBV12-5; 8 nucleotides match TRBD1. Germline V gives CDR1 LGHNT, CDR2 FRNRAP. The CDR3 runs to 12 residues. The CDR3 nucleotides read TGCAAACTCCAGGGGGCCGAAGAGACCCAGTACTTC. Translated: CKLQGAEETQYF.

The chain has TRBV5-1 and TRBJ2-3, with a weak D call TRBD2 (5 bases). Germline CDR1 and CDR2: SGHRS and YFSETQ. The V end lost 4 bases, the J end lost 2 bases, and 17 bases lay between the germline ends. The CDR3 spans 16 residues. The CDR3 region is CASSPVGGYNTDTQYF. In nucleotides, the CDR3 is TGCGCCAGCAGCCCCGTTGGCGGGTACAACACAGATACGCAGTATTTT.

Many counts were recorded for this clonotype. The chain joins TRBV28 to TRBJ1-1; D uncertain. The CDR3 loop spans 12 amino acids. V lost 5 bases to trimming and J lost 3 bases, with 7 bases between them. CDR1 is MDHEN and CDR2 is SYDVKM in the germline V gene. CDR3 loop: CASSTVYTEAFF. The CDR3 bases are TGTGCCAGCAGTACCGTGTACACTGAAGCTTTCTTT.

V gene TRBV7-6 combines with J gene TRBJ1-1; D is unclear. The CDR3 runs to 13 residues. The V gene's germline CDR1 is SGHVS and CDR2 FNYEAQ. The germline V and J ends were trimmed by 5 bases and 0 bases, with 7 bases remaining between them. CDR3 in DNA: TGTGCCAGCAGCGCAGACCTGAACACTGAAGCTTTCTTT. As protein: CASSADLNTEAFF.

This chain connects TRBV20-1 to TRBJ2-5, with a tentative D call TRBD2 (5 bases). With 1 base removed from V and 1 base from J, the gap between germline ends came to 10 bases. Germline V gives CDR1 DFQATT, CDR2 SNEGSKA (reference sequence). This CDR3 region has 14 residues. CDR3 residues: CSARGWESQETQYF. In nucleotides, the CDR3 is TGCAGTGCTAGAGGTTGGGAGTCCCAAGAGACCCAGTACTTC.

This clonotype was counted only a few times. The chain joins TRBV20-1 to TRBJ2-1, with D possibly TRBD1 on 6 matching bases. CDR3 length: 14 residues. V was clipped by 0 bases and J by 5 bases, with 11 bases between them. Germline V gene lookup returns CDR1 DFQATT and CDR2 SNEGSKA (reference sequence). The CDR3 DNA reads TGCAGTGCTAGAGATTTGACAGGTCACAATGAGCAGTTCTTC. Translating gives CSARDLTGHNEQFF.